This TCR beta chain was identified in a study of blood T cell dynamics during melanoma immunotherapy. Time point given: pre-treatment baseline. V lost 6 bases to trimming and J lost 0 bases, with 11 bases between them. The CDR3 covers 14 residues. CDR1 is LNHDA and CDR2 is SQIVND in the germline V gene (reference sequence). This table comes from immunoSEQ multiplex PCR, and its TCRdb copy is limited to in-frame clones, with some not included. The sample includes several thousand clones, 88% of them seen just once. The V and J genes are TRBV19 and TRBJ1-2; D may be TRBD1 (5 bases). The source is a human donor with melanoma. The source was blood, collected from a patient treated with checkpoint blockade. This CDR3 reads CASRRDRTNYGYTF. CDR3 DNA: TGTGCCAGTAGGAGGGACCGTACTAACTATGGCTACACCTTC.